One T cell receptor beta chain is described in this entry. Its antigen is unidentified. Clones were read by immunoSEQ multiplex PCR, and TCRdb kept only the in-frame ones, dropping some. The data show more than 120,000 clones, roughly 90% seen once. Investigators merged groups given second doses at roughly 4 or roughly 12 weeks. This sample was included in a study of T cell responses to AZD1222 COVID-19 vaccine. General study points: White British ancestry dominated among donors, who included more females, and clonal diversity was possibly underestimated. Receipt of two AZD1222 doses was followed by a rise in Spike-specific TCR breadth and depth. Baseline serology detected seropositivity in only a handful of AZD1222 recipients.

Germline lookup yields CDR1 SGDLS and CDR2 YYNGEE. Losses at the gene ends were 0 bases for V and 8 bases for J; bases not matched to a gene: 10. CDR3 size: 16 residues. The receptor's source is an adult who received the AZD1222 COVID-19 vaccine. Sequenced here: peripheral blood, sampled 28 days after the second AZD1222 dose. This sequence joins TRBV9 and TRBJ2-1; 8 nucleotides agree with TRBD1. The DNA for the CDR3 is TGTGCCAGCAGCGTAGGCGGAACAGGGGGGTGGGATGAGCAGTTCTTC. Amino acids: CASSVGGTGGWDEQFF. The full variable domain, its missing parts supplied by reference TRBV9 and TRBJ2-1, is DSGVTQTPKHLITATGQRVTLRCSPRSGDLSVYWYQQSLDQGLQFLIQYYNGEERAKGNILERFSAQQFPDLHSELNLSSLELGDSALYFCASSVGGTGGWDEQFFGPGTRLTVL.